This T cell receptor (beta chain) was retrieved from a study of T cell changes during pregnancy in multiple sclerosis. This clone appeared once. The CDR3 covers 16 residues. Germline CDR1 is LGHNA and CDR2 is YNFKEQ. J gave up 5 bases and V 4 bases, and 10 bases lay outside the gene matches. Produced via immunoSEQ multiplex PCR; TCRdb's table is partial and in-frame only. The data hold about 80,000 clones, with 92% observed a single time. This sequence originates from a female donor with multiple sclerosis, enrolled in a pregnancy study. The starting material was peripheral blood, obtained before pregnancy. The J gene is TRBJ2-4, the V gene TRBV4-2; 8 bases fit TRBD1. CDR3 sequence: CASSPRTGRSENIQYF. CDR3 coding DNA: TGTGCCAGCAGCCCTCGGACAGGGCGAAGTGAAAACATTCAGTACTTC.